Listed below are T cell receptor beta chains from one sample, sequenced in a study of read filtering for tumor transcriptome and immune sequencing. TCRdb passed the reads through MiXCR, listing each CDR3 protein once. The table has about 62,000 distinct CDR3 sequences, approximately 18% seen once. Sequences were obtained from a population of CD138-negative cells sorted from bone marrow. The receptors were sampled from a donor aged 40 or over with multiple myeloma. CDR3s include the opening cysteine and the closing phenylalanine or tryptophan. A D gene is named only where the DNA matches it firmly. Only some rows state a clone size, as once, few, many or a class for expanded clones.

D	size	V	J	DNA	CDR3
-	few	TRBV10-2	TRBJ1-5	TGCGCCAGCAGTGAGTCGGGTTGGGATCAGCCCCAGCATTTT	CASSESGWDQPQHF
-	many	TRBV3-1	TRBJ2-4	TGTGCCAGCAGCCAAGATCGGAGACAGTCTCTAGCCAAAAACATTCAGTACTTC	CASSQDRRQSLAKNIQYF
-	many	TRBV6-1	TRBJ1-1	TGTGCCAGCAGCCTGGGGCAGGGTAACTCTGAAGCTTTCTTT	CASSLGQGNSEAFF
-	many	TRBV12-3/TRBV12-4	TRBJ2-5	TGTGCCAGCAGAAAGGGACTCCAAGAGACCCAGTACTTC	CASRKGLQETQYF
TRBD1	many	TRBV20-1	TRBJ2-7	TGCAGTGCTAGAGAACCAGGGGGCTCCTACGAGCAGTACTTC	CSAREPGGSYEQYF
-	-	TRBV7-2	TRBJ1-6	TGTGCCAACAGCTTAGCACCCGTAGGGAATTCACCCCTCCACTTT	CANSLAPVGNSPLHF
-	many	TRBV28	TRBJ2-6	TGTGCCAGCAGTCCTAGGACGGGGAGCTCTGGGGCCAACGTCCTGACTTTC	CASSPRTGSSGANVLTF
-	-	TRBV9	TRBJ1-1	TGTGCCAGCAGCGTAGACATCCGGGACGACACTGAAGCTTTCTTT	CASSVDIRDDTEAFF
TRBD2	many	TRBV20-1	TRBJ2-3	TGCAGTGCTACCACTAGCGCAGATACGCAGTATTTT	CSATTSADTQYF
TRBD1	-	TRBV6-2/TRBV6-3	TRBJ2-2	TGTGCCAGCAGTAGAGGACAGGGTGGTAGCGCGAACACCGGGGAGCTGTTTTTT	CASSRGQGGSANTGELFF
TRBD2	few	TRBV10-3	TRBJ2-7	TGTGCCATCAGTGACCCGTTAGGGACTAACTCCTACGAGCAGTACTTC	CAISDPLGTNSYEQYF
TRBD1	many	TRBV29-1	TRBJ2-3	TGCAGCGTTGGAGGACAGGCTGGGACAGATACGCAGTATTTT	CSVGGQAGTDTQYF
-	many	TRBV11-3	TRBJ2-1	TGTGCCAGCAGCCCAGGACAGCTCTACAATGAGCAGTTCTTC	CASSPGQLYNEQFF
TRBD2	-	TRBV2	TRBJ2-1	TGTGCCAGCAGGAAGACTAGCCGGAGTCCTTACAATGAACAGTTCTTC	CASRKTSRSPYNEQFF
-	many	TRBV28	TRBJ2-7	TGTGCCAGCAGCATACGGACCGGGACAACTAGCTCCTACGAGCAGTACTTC	CASSIRTGTTSSYEQYF
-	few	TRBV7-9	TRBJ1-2	TGTGCCAGCAGCTTATCAAATAACTATGGCTACACCTTC	CASSLSNNYGYTF
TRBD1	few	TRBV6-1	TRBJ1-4	TGTGCCAGCAGTGAAGAAGAGGGTAGGGGGCTTGGTGAAAAACTGTTTTTT	CASSEEEGRGLGEKLFF
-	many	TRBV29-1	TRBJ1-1	TGCAGCGTCCTCGCCGGGGGCTGGACTGAAGCTTTCTTT	CSVLAGGWTEAFF
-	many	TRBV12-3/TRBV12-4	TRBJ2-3	TGTGCCAGCAGTTGGGCCCCTCCTGGGAGAGATACGCAGTATTTT	CASSWAPPGRDTQYF
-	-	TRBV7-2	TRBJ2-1	TGTGCCAGCAGCTCAGTAGAGCTGCAGTTCTTC	CASSSVELQFF
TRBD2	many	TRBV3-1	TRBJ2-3	TGTGCCAGCAGCCAAGAAGGTGGAGCGGGAGGGCCCGCAGATACGCAGTATTTT	CASSQEGGAGGPADTQYF
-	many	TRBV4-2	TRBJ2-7	TGTGCCAGCAGCCCGGCCGGGACCCCCTACGAGCAGTACTTC	CASSPAGTPYEQYF
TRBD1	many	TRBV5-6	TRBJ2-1	TGTGCCAGCAACTTACGGGTCGGGACAGGGGGGCACAATGAGCAGTTCTTC	CASNLRVGTGGHNEQFF
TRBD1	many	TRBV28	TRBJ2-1	TGTGCCAGCAGTCCGAGGAGAAACAGGGGGCTCAATGAGCAGTTCTTC	CASSPRRNRGLNEQFF
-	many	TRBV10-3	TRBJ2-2	TGTGCCATCAGGTGGAGGGAGCTGTTTTTT	CAIRWRELFF
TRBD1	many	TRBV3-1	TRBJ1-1	TGTGCCAGCAGCCAACTAACCGGGACAGGGGGCACTGAAGCTTTCTTT	CASSQLTGTGGTEAFF
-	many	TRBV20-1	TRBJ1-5	TGCAGTGCTAGAGAAGGGGCACGGCCCCAGCATTTT	CSAREGARPQHF
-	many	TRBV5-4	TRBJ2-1	TGTGCCAGCAGCTTGGCCCTCTCCAATGAGCAGTTCTTC	CASSLALSNEQFF
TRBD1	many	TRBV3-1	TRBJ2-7	TGTGCCAGCAGCCAACAGGGGGTCGGCTACGAGCAGTACTTC	CASSQQGVGYEQYF
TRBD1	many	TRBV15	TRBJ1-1	TGTGCCACCAGCAGTGACTGGACAGGGGGCAGGTTGGACACTGAAGCTTTCTTT	CATSSDWTGGRLDTEAFF
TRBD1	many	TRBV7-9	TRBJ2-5	TGTGCCAGCAGCCTAATATCTGGGGACAGGAGACAAGAGACCCAGTACTTC	CASSLISGDRRQETQYF
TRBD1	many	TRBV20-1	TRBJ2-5	TGCAGTGCTAGAGAAGACGGACAGGGGAGGTTCCAAGAGACCCAGTACTTC	CSAREDGQGRFQETQYF
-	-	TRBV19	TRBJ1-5	TGTGCCAGTAGACTTAATGGCAATCAGCCCCAGCATTTT	CASRLNGNQPQHF
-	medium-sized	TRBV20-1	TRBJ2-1	TGCAGTGCTAGGGTCCCTCCCCGTGGAGATGAGCAGTTCTTC	CSARVPPRGDEQFF
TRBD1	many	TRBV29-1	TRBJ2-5	TGCAGCGTTGCCGGGACAGGGGCAGGAGAGACCCAGTACTTC	CSVAGTGAGETQYF
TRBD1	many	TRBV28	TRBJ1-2	TGTGCCAGCAGCATACAGGGGGGTAACTATGGCTACACCTTC	CASSIQGGNYGYTF
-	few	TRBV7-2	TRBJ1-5	TGTGCCAGCAGCCTTGGGAGGAGCGTGAATCAGCCCCAGCATTTT	CASSLGRSVNQPQHF
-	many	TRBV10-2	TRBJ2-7	TGCGCCAGCAAGGGGGGAGATATCCACGAGCAGTACTTC	CASKGGDIHEQYF
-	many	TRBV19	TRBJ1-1	TGTGCCAGTAGTATAAGATCGAAGGGGGGGGACACTGAAGCTTTCTTT	CASSIRSKGGDTEAFF
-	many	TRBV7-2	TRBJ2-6	TGTGCCAGCAGACTTCAAATAGGCTCTGGGGCCAACGTCCTGACTTTC	CASRLQIGSGANVLTF
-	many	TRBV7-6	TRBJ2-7	TGTGCCAGCAGCCGAGAGCGGACCGTATCCTACGAGCAGTACTTC	CASSRERTVSYEQYF
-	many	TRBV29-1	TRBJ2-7	TGCAGCGTTGAAGATCGGGGGCAGCCAGGCGAGCAGTACTTC	CSVEDRGQPGEQYF
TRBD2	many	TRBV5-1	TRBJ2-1	TGCGCCAGCAGCTTGGACGGTGGCGGGGGATCCTACAATGAGCAGTTCTTC	CASSLDGGGGSYNEQFF
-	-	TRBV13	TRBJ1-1	TGTGCCAGCAGCATCCGGGACGGCTACACTGAAGCTTTCTTT	CASSIRDGYTEAFF
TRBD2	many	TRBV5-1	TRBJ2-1	TGCGCCAGCAGCTTGGTTTCGGGAGGCTCCTACAATGAGCAGTTCTTC	CASSLVSGGSYNEQFF
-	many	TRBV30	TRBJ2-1	TGTGCCTGGGACGATTCCACGAAGGCCTCCTACAATGAGCAGTTCTTC	CAWDDSTKASYNEQFF